The 32 T cell receptor beta chains below all came from one sample that was sequenced in a study of OX40 agonist ivuxolimab in advanced cancers. Some clones are missing from TCRdb's copy, which holds only in-frame ones; the method was immunoSEQ multiplex PCR. The repertoire holds nearly 80,000 clones, with 70% to 90% as singletons. Sequencing was performed on CD4+ or CD8+ T cells sorted from blood, taken in a trial of the OX40 agonist ivuxolimab. The source of these receptors is an adult with an advanced solid tumor such as melanoma, head and neck, liver or kidney cancer.

The chain combines TRBV11-3 with TRBJ2-3; D not certain. Germline assignment: CDR1 SGHNT and CDR2 YENEEA. The CDR3 has 13 amino acids. With 5 bases removed from V and 6 bases from J, the gap between germline ends came to 12 bases. The CDR3 is CASSRPSSDTQYF. DNA for the CDR3: TGTGCCAGCAGCCGCCCCTCGTCCGATACGCAGTATTTT. Full variable domain (missing parts from reference TRBV11-3 and TRBJ2-3): EAGVVQSPRYKIIEKKQPVAFWCNPISGHNTLYWYLQNLGQGPELLIRYENEEAVDDSQLPKDRFSAERLKGVDSTLKIQPAELGDSAVYLCASSRPSSDTQYFGPGTRLTVL.

The chain links TRBV5-1 to TRBJ2-7; 9 nucleotides align to TRBD1. There are 15 residues in the CDR3. The germline CDR1 and CDR2 sequences are SGHRS and YFSETQ. V lost 1 base to trimming and J lost 2 bases; unmatched junction nucleotides: 4. The chain's CDR3 is CASSLWTGEAYEQYF. For the CDR3, the DNA is TGCGCCAGCAGCTTGTGGACAGGGGAGGCCTACGAGCAGTACTTC.

The J gene is TRBJ2-3, the V gene TRBV7-7; tentative D call: TRBD2 (5 bases). Germline V CDR1 and CDR2: SSHAT, FNYEAQ (reference sequence). Between the trimmed V and J ends, which lost 1 base and 7 bases, there was a span of 9 bases. This CDR3 has 13 residues. This chain's CDR3 is CASSLDSGNTQYF. For the CDR3, the DNA is TGTGCCAGCAGCTTAGATTCGGGAAATACGCAGTATTTT.

The chain employs TRBV2 and TRBJ1-4; 7 positions match TRBD1. V shed 5 bases, J shed 0 bases, and the junction held 12 bases outside the gene matches. Per germline, CDR1 SNHLY and CDR2 FYNNEI. CDR3 length: 18 residues. Here the CDR3 reads CASSPHRGQTATNEKLFF. The CDR3, as DNA: TGTGCCAGCAGTCCACACAGGGGACAGACGGCAACTAATGAAAAACTGTTTTTT.

This clone was detected only a few times. The rearrangement joins TRBV5-1 to TRBJ2-1; the D gene could be TRBD1 or TRBD2 (5 bases each). CDR1 is SGHRS and CDR2 is YFSETQ in the germline V gene. This CDR3 region has 14 residues. With 1 base removed from V and 6 bases from J, the gap between germline ends came to 11 bases. In nucleotides, the CDR3 is TGCGCCAGCAGCTTGATCGGGACGTTCAATGAGCAGTTCTTC. Translated, it gives CASSLIGTFNEQFF.

V and J are TRBV2 and TRBJ1-2; 8 bases fit TRBD1. The length of the CDR3 is 13 residues. With V trimmed by 3 bases and J by 6 bases, 3 bases remained unmatched. Germline CDR1 is SNHLY and CDR2 is FYNNEI. CDR3 amino acids: CASSEDRDNGYTF. DNA of the CDR3: TGTGCCAGCAGTGAGGACAGGGATAATGGCTACACCTTC.

The V and J genes are TRBV7-6 and TRBJ1-1, with 7 bases matching TRBD1. Germline V gene lookup returns CDR1 SGHVS and CDR2 FNYEAQ. This CDR3 is built from 16 residues. After removal of 1 base from V and 6 bases from J, the junction contained 11 bases not matched to a gene. The CDR3 loop is CASSLGLGGQGAEAFF. The CDR3 DNA is TGTGCCAGCAGCTTAGGGCTAGGGGGCCAGGGTGCTGAAGCTTTCTTT.

The V call is TRBV28, the J call TRBJ2-1; 12 positions match TRBD2. The germline V gene encodes CDR1 MDHEN and CDR2 SYDVKM. V shed 7 bases and J 0 bases; nucleotides not matched to a gene: 7. The CDR3 runs 17 residues. The DNA for the CDR3 is TGTGCCAGCAAGACTAGCGGGGGCCCAAGCTCCTACAATGAGCAGTTCTTC. The encoded protein is CASKTSGGPSSYNEQFF.

V is TRBV6-5 and J is TRBJ2-5, with 8 positions matching TRBD2. J lost 3 bases, V lost 2 bases, and 5 bases had no gene match. CDR1 MNHEY and CDR2 SVGAGI come from the germline V gene. This CDR3 is 15 amino acids long. Written as DNA, the CDR3 is TGTGCCAGCAGTTACCGGCGGGGGGCCGAAGAGACCCAGTACTTC. Its translation is CASSYRRGAEETQYF.

The chain links TRBV5-1 to TRBJ2-2; D perhaps matches TRBD1 (5 bases). Germline loops: CDR1 SGHRS, CDR2 YFSETQ. CDR3 length equals 15 residues. The V and J ends lost 5 bases and 3 bases respectively, with 14 bases between them. CDR3 DNA: TGCGCCAGCAGTCCGACAGAGTACTACACCGGGGAGCTGTTTTTT. Translation gives CASSPTEYYTGELFF.

The V call is TRBV6-5, the J call TRBJ1-1; no clear D gene. V lost 9 bases, J lost 7 bases, and 12 bases lay in between. This CDR3 has 11 amino acids. Germline V gene data show CDR1 as MNHEY and CDR2 as SVGAGI. CDR3 residues: CASSGMGEAFF. The CDR3 DNA reads TGTGCCAGTAGCGGGATGGGTGAAGCTTTCTTT.

V usage is TRBV19 and J usage is TRBJ1-3; D not certain. The germline V gene encodes CDR1 LNHDA and CDR2 SQIVND (reference sequence). The CDR3 is 13 residues long. The V end was cut by 8 bases, the J end by 0 bases, with 8 bases between. CDR3 protein: CASRISSGNTIYF. CDR3 coding DNA: TGTGCCAGTCGAATATCCTCTGGAAACACCATATATTTT.

This chain uses TRBV6-6 with TRBJ1-2, with D possibly TRBD1 on 5 matching bases. Per the germline V gene, CDR1 is MNHNY and CDR2 is SVGAGI (reference sequence). V was clipped by 2 bases and J by 7 bases, with 11 bases between them. CDR3 size: 13 residues. Written as DNA, the CDR3 is TGTGCCAGCAGTTACCGGCAGGGTGGTGGCTACACCTTC. Translating it yields CASSYRQGGGYTF.

V is TRBV27 and J is TRBJ1-6; maybe TRBD1 (5 bases). Trimming removed 6 bases at V and 8 bases at J, with 20 bases between. CDR3 length: 16 residues. The germline V gene has CDR1 MNHEY and CDR2 SMNVEV (reference sequence). CDR3 loop: CASRRRLNIRDSPLHF. The CDR3 bases are TGTGCCAGCAGGCGCCGTTTAAACATCAGGGATTCACCCCTCCACTTT.

V gene TRBV19 combines with J gene TRBJ2-2; D is undetermined. The CDR3 covers 11 residues. Germline assignment: CDR1 LNHDA and CDR2 SQIVND (reference sequence). Trimming took 10 bases from V and 6 from J, leaving 9 bases between them. The CDR3 DNA follows: TGTGCCACGGCGAGTTCCGGGGAGCTGTTTTTT. Its translation is CATASSGELFF.

This chain joins TRBV10-1 and TRBJ1-6; 7 nucleotides align to TRBD1. The CDR3 runs to 14 residues. V was pared by 5 bases and J by 5 bases, with 3 bases of the junction left unmatched. Looked up from germline, CDR1 is WNHNN and CDR2 is SYGVQD (reference sequence). The CDR3 protein is CASSMGQNNSPLHF. Here the CDR3 DNA reads TGCGCCAGCAGTATGGGACAGAATAATTCACCCCTCCACTTT.

The chain carries TRBV11-2 and TRBJ1-2; D is uncertain. V was trimmed by 3 bases and J by 4 bases, leaving 12 bases between them. The CDR3 sequence is 14 residues long. Germline V gene sequence: CDR1 SGHAT, CDR2 FQNNGV. CDR3 residues: CASSFGSLFYGYTF. The CDR3 DNA reads as TGTGCCAGCAGCTTTGGGTCACTATTCTATGGCTACACCTTC.

The V gene is TRBV19, the J gene TRBJ1-3; 7 nucleotides agree with TRBD1. This CDR3 spans 15 amino acids. J lost 0 bases, V lost 5 bases, and 4 bases had no gene match. CDR1 is LNHDA, CDR2 SQIVND, per germline (reference sequence). CDR3 protein: CASSQNRGSGNTIYF. DNA for the CDR3: TGTGCCAGTAGTCAAAACAGGGGCTCTGGAAACACCATATATTTT. The whole variable domain, remainder taken from reference TRBV19 and TRBJ1-3, is DGGITQSPKYLFRKEGQNVTLSCEQNLNHDAMYWYRQDPGQGLRLIYYSQIVNDFQKGDIAEGYSVSREKKESFPLTVTSAQKNPTAFYLCASSQNRGSGNTIYFGEGSWLTVV.

The V gene is TRBV30, the J gene TRBJ2-3; 14 bases agree with TRBD2. Losses at the gene ends were 4 bases for V and 4 bases for J; bases not matched to a gene: 7. This CDR3 is built from 16 residues. The germline V gene has CDR1 GTSNPN and CDR2 SVGIG (reference sequence). The chain's CDR3 is CAWKTSGRVVADTQYF. As DNA, the CDR3 is TGTGCCTGGAAGACTAGCGGGAGGGTCGTAGCAGATACGCAGTATTTT.

The genes are TRBV29-1 and TRBJ1-1, with 7 bases lining up with TRBD1. The CDR3 runs to 14 residues. Unmatched junction bases numbered 4, after V lost 2 bases and J lost 1 base. CDR1 and CDR2 from the germline V gene are SQVTM and ANQGSEA. CDR3 DNA: TGCAGCGTTGAACGGACAGGAGCGAACACTGAAGCTTTCTTT. As protein: CSVERTGANTEAFF.

This chain links TRBV30 with TRBJ1-5; D gene unclear. Germline V gene data show CDR1 as GTSNPN and CDR2 as SVGIG (reference sequence). This CDR3 spans 12 amino acids. Trimming cost V 2 bases and J 5 bases, with 7 bases left between them. CDR3 DNA: TGTGCCTGGAGTACGCAAGATCAGCCCCAGCATTTT. Encoded protein: CAWSTQDQPQHF.

V is TRBV5-6 and J is TRBJ2-1; TRBD1 aligns across 7 bases. CDR3 length: 15 residues. Looked up from germline, CDR1 is SGHDT and CDR2 is YYEEEE. Trimming at V came to 0 bases and at J to 3 bases, leaving 3 bases not matched to a gene. The CDR3 reads CASSLGQGVYNEQFF. In DNA, the CDR3 is TGTGCCAGCAGCTTGGGACAGGGTGTCTACAATGAGCAGTTCTTC.

The CDR3 DNA is TGTGCCAGCAGTGTCTCCATAGGGACAGCCTACAATGAGCAGTTCTTC. Translation gives CASSVSIGTAYNEQFF. The chain carries TRBV6-4 and TRBJ2-1, with 7 positions matching TRBD1. The CDR3 contains 16 residues. In germline, CDR1 is MRHNA, CDR2 SNTAGT. V shed 4 bases and J 2 bases; nucleotides not matched to a gene: 8.

The V call is TRBV19, the J call TRBJ1-5, with 9 nucleotides matching TRBD1. The junction had 7 bases not matched to a gene; V was cut back by 4 bases and J by 6 bases. Per germline, CDR1 LNHDA and CDR2 SQIVND (reference sequence). This CDR3 has 15 amino acids. This CDR3 is CASSTTGGVIQPQHF. The DNA for the CDR3 is TGTGCCAGTAGTACGACAGGGGGAGTGATTCAGCCCCAGCATTTT.

The chain carries TRBV19 and TRBJ1-5; D gene unclear. Germline CDR1 is LNHDA and CDR2 is SQIVND (reference sequence). V gave up 7 bases and J gave up 3 bases, with 10 bases separating them. CDR3 length equals 13 residues. The CDR3 sequence is CASMSLNNQPQHF. The CDR3 region has the DNA TGTGCCAGTATGTCTCTTAACAATCAGCCCCAGCATTTT.

The genes are TRBV19 and TRBJ1-2; D gene uncertain. The CDR3 is made up of 15 amino acids. V lost 3 bases and J 4 bases, leaving 15 bases between the germline ends. Germline values: CDR1 LNHDA, CDR2 SQIVND (reference sequence). The DNA for the CDR3 is TGTGCCAGTAGTATTGTCTCAGGCCTTCTCTATGGCTACACCTTC. Protein: CASSIVSGLLYGYTF. The full variable domain, completed using reference TRBV19 and TRBJ1-2, is DGGITQSPKYLFRKEGQNVTLSCEQNLNHDAMYWYRQDPGQGLRLIYYSQIVNDFQKGDIAEGYSVSREKKESFPLTVTSAQKNPTAFYLCASSIVSGLLYGYTFGSGTRLTVV.

The chain has TRBV6-5 and TRBJ2-2, with D perhaps TRBD1 (5 bases). The V gene's germline CDR1 is MNHEY and CDR2 SVGAGI. V dropped 10 bases and J dropped 3 bases, with 18 bases sitting between them. The CDR3 has 15 residues. CDR3 region: CATTMGRGDTGELFF. The CDR3, as DNA: TGTGCCACTACCATGGGGCGCGGTGACACCGGGGAGCTGTTTTTT.

The J gene is TRBJ2-3, the V gene TRBV6-6, with 8 bases aligning to TRBD1. The germline CDR1 and CDR2 sequences are MNHNY and SVGAGI (reference sequence). The V and J ends lost 7 bases and 5 bases, in that order; junction bases with no gene match: 5. The CDR3 contains 13 residues. The CDR3 protein is CASTQGALDTQYF. The CDR3 DNA reads as TGTGCCAGCACTCAGGGGGCCCTAGATACGCAGTATTTT.

The gene calls are TRBV4-1 and TRBJ2-7, with D possibly being TRBD1 (5 bases). V was pared by 0 bases and J by 0 bases, with 12 bases between. The CDR3 sequence is 16 residues long. CDR1 and CDR2 (germline): MGHRA, YSYEKL. CDR3 sequence (DNA): TGCGCCAGCAGCCAAGAGGAAGGGGCGAGCTCCTACGAGCAGTACTTC. This codes for CASSQEEGASSYEQYF.

The CDR3 loop reads CAWSVRGSRYNEQFF. The CDR3 bases are TGTGCCTGGAGTGTACGAGGGAGTAGGTACAATGAGCAGTTCTTC. The chain has TRBV30 and TRBJ2-1, with D perhaps matching TRBD2 (5 bases). V shed 0 bases and J shed 4 bases, with 13 bases lying between them. CDR1 GTSNPN and CDR2 SVGIG come from the germline V gene (reference sequence). This CDR3 has 15 amino acids. Variable domain in full (rest from reference TRBV30 and TRBJ2-1): SQTIHQWPATLVQPVGSPLSLECTVEGTSNPNLYWYRQAAGRGLQLLFYSVGIGQISSEVPQNLSASRPQDRQFILSSKKLLLSDSGFYLCAWSVRGSRYNEQFFGPGTRLTVL.

The chain couples TRBV28 to TRBJ2-7; D unclear. The length of the CDR3 is 14 residues. The V end lost 7 bases, the J end lost 2 bases, and 15 bases lay between the germline ends. Germline CDR1 reads MDHEN; CDR2 reads SYDVKM. CDR3 bases: TGTGCCAGCATATCCGGGTTTCGTACCTACGAGCAGTACTTC. Its translation: CASISGFRTYEQYF.

J is TRBJ2-5 and V is TRBV10-3, with D possibly being TRBD2 (5 bases). The CDR3 is 12 amino acids. Trimming pared 11 bases from V and 2 bases from J, leaving 12 bases between. CDR1 and CDR2 from the germline V gene are ENHRY and SYGVKD. CDR3 DNA sequence: TGTGCCTGCAGCGGAAATCAAGAGACCCAGTACTTC. Protein product: CACSGNQETQYF.